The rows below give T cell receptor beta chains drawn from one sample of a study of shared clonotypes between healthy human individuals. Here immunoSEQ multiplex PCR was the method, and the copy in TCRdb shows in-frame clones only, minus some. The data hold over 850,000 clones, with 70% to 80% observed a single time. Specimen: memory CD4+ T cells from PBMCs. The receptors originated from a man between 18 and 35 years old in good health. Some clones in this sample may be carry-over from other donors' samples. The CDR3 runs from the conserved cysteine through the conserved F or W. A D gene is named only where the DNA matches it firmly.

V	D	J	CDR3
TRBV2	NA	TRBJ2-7	CASSRELEAYEQYF
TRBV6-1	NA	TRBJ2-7	CASTTGAVQYF
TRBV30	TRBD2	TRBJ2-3	CASTPTSETQYF
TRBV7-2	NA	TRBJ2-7	CASSLSSVSYEQYF
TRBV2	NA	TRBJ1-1	CASRIGTVEAFF
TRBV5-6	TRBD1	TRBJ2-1	CASSLGTGHYNEQFF
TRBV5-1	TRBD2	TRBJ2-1	CASSVDGTSGMAGNEQFF
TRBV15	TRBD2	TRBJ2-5	CATSSSKGLAVIETQYF
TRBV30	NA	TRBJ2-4	CAWSAGVAKNIQYF
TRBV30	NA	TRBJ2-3	CAWRAADTQYF
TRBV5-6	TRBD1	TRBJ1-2	CASRRTGLPSSYTF
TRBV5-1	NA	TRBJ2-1	CASSLGSYNEQFF
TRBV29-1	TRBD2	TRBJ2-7	CSVATMGGWDSYEQYF
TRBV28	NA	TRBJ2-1	CASSFIHPSSYNEQFF
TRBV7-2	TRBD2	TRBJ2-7	CASSLGGLAGSEQYF
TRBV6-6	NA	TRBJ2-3	CASSLLGGADTQYF
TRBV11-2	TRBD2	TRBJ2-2	CASSPQRLAGPNTGELFF
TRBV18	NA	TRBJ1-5	CASSLSGDQPQHF